The rows below give T cell receptor beta chains drawn from one sample of a study of T cells after yellow fever vaccination. TCRdb redid the calling of the 5' RACE reads with MiXCR, one entry per CDR3 protein. The sample consists of around 350,000 distinct CDR3 sequences, around 10% of them appearing once. This material consisted of PBMCs, taken on the day of the first yellow fever vaccination. These TCRs come from a man aged 18 to 29 who received the YFV17D yellow fever vaccine. Both conserved end residues are part of each CDR3. Fields, in order: D gene, V gene, clone size, J gene, CDR3 DNA, CDR3 protein. A D gene is named only where the DNA matches it firmly. A row's size may be missing; if present it is once, few, many or a size class.

-	TRBV5-1	few	TRBJ2-5	TGCGCCAGCAGCCTTGGTTCCATTCAGGAAGAGACCCAGTACTTC	CASSLGSIQEETQYF
TRBD1	TRBV12-3/TRBV12-4	-	TRBJ1-2	TGTGCCAGCAGCCCGAGGGGGACAGGTTTTTATGGCTACACCTTC	CASSPRGTGFYGYTF
TRBD1	TRBV6-1	-	TRBJ1-5	TGTGCCAGCAGTCGGGACAGGGGGCCCGGAAAGCATTTT	CASSRDRGPGKHF
-	TRBV27	few	TRBJ2-3	TGTGCCAGCAGTTTATCGGCTAGAACCGATACGCAGTATTTT	CASSLSARTDTQYF
-	TRBV2	few	TRBJ1-2	TGTGCCAGCACCGAACAGGATAACTATGGCTACACCTTC	CASTEQDNYGYTF
TRBD1	TRBV7-2	-	TRBJ2-5	TGTGCCAGCAGCTCCGGGGGACAGGGGTGGGAGACCCAGTACTTC	CASSSGGQGWETQYF
TRBD2	TRBV20-1	-	TRBJ2-3	TGCAGTGCTACCCCAAGCGGGGGATACACAGATACGCAGTATTTT	CSATPSGGYTDTQYF
TRBD1	TRBV11-2	many	TRBJ2-2	TGTGCCAGCAGCTTCAACAGGGGGCGAAGCGGGGAGCTGTTTTTT	CASSFNRGRSGELFF
-	TRBV7-2	-	TRBJ2-1	TGTGCCAGCAGCTTCTACAGTTCCCCAGGCGATGAGCAGTTCTTC	CASSFYSSPGDEQFF
TRBD1	TRBV4-2	once	TRBJ1-2	TGTGCCAGCAGCAGCGTGACAGGGGGCGACGATGGCTACACCTTC	CASSSVTGGDDGYTF
TRBD2	TRBV7-3	few	TRBJ2-5	TGTGCCAGCAGACCAAACTGGCGGGGGGGGGAAGAGACCCAGTACTTC	CASRPNWRGGEETQYF
-	TRBV19	few	TRBJ2-1	TGTGCCAGTAGTATACAGTACAATGAGCAGTTCTTC	CASSIQYNEQFF
-	TRBV20-1	few	TRBJ1-4	TGCAGTGCTAGACGGGGGGAAAACGAAAAACTGTTTTTT	CSARRGENEKLFF
-	TRBV4-1	-	TRBJ2-3	TGCGCCAGCAGCCACCCTGATCGAGGCTTAGATACGCAGTATTTT	CASSHPDRGLDTQYF
TRBD2	TRBV5-1	many	TRBJ2-1	TGCGCCAGCAGCTCGGATGCGGGAGGCTCCTACAATGAGCAGTTCTTC	CASSSDAGGSYNEQFF
-	TRBV7-2	few	TRBJ1-3	TGTGCCAGCAGCGCAGGAACAGGACTGCCCTGGGATTTT	CASSAGTGLPWDF
-	TRBV6-2/TRBV6-3	many	TRBJ2-5	TGTGCCAGCGGATCTCGGGCGCCAGGAGAGACCCAGTACTTC	CASGSRAPGETQYF
-	TRBV4-2	once	TRBJ2-5	TGTGCCAGCAGCCTAAGGTTGCAGGGCCAAGAGACCCAGTACTTC	CASSLRLQGQETQYF
-	TRBV6-1	-	TRBJ1-2	TGTGCCAGCAGTCTGGGGGCTTCTGGCTATGGCTACACCTTC	CASSLGASGYGYTF
-	TRBV4-1	-	TRBJ2-2	TGCGCCAGCAGCCAGCGGGGGCCGAACACCGGGGAGCTGTTTTTT	CASSQRGPNTGELFF
-	TRBV5-5	few	TRBJ2-1	TGTGCCAGCAGCCCGCCCTTTCGGGTTGGGGAGCAGTTCTTC	CASSPPFRVGEQFF
-	TRBV5-1	-	TRBJ2-3	TGCGCCAGCAGCCCGGGAGCTTGGGATACGCAGTATTTT	CASSPGAWDTQYF
-	TRBV20-1	many	TRBJ1-1	TGCAGTGCTAGATCCGTGAACACTGAAGCTTTCTTT	CSARSVNTEAFF
-	TRBV20-1	few	TRBJ2-3	TGCAGTGCTAGTGCGGAGGATACGCAGTATTTT	CSASAEDTQYF
-	TRBV12-3/TRBV12-4	-	TRBJ1-2	TGTGCCAGCAGCCCGGGACGGATCGGCTACACCTTC	CASSPGRIGYTF
-	TRBV20-1	few	TRBJ1-1	TGCAGTGCTAGAACGGCAGTGAACACTGAAGCTTTCTTT	CSARTAVNTEAFF
-	TRBV5-4	-	TRBJ2-1	TGTGCCAGCGGGCCGGGGGGCAGATACAATGAGCAGTTCTTC	CASGPGGRYNEQFF